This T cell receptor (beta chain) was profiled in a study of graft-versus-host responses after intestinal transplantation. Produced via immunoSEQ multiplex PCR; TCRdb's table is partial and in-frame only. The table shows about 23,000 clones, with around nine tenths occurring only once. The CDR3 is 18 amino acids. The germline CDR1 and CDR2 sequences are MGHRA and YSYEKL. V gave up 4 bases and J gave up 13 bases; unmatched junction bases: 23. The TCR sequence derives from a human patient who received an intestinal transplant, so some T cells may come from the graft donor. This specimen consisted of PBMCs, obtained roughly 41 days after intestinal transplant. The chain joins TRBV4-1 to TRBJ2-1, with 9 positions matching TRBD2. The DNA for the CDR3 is TGCGCCAGCAGCCCAAACGACCTTAGCGGGAGCGACGAATTGGTTCAGTTCTTC. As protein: CASSPNDLSGSDELVQFF.